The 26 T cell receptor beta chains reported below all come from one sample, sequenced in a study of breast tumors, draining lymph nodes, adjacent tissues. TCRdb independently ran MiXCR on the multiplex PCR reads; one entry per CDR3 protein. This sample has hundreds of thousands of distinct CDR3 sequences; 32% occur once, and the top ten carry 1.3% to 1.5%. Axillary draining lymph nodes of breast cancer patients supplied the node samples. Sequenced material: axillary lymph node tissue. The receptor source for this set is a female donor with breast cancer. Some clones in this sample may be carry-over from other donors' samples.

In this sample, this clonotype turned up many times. The CDR3: CASSPGPSPGELFF. The CDR3 DNA reads TGTGCCAGTAGCCCGGGTCCCTCTCCCGGGGAGCTGTTTTTT. This chain uses TRBV19 with TRBJ2-2; D ambiguous. V lost 6 bases and J 6 bases, leaving 14 bases between the germline ends. In germline, CDR1 is LNHDA, CDR2 SQIVND (reference sequence). This CDR3 has 14 residues.

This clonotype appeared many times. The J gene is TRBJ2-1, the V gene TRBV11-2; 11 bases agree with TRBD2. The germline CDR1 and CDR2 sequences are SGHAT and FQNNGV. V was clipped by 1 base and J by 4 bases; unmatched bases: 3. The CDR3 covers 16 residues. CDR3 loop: CASSLGLAGKYNEQFF. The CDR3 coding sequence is TGTGCCAGCAGCTTAGGACTAGCGGGGAAGTACAATGAGCAGTTCTTC.

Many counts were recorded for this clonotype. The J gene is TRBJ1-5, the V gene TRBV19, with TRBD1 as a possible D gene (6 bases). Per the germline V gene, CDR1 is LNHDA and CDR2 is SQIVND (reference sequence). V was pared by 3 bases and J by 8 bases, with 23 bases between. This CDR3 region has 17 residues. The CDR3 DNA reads TGTGCCAGTAGTATCATAGGTCTGGGACATCCTATGGAGCCCCAGCATTTT. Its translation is CASSIIGLGHPMEPQHF.

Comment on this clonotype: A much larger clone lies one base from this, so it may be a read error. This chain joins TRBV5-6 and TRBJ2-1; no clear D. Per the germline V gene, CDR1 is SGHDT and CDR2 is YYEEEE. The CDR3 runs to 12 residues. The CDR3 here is CAGSLSLNEQFF. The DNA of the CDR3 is TGTGCCGGCAGCTTGTCCCTTAATGAGCAGTTCTTC.

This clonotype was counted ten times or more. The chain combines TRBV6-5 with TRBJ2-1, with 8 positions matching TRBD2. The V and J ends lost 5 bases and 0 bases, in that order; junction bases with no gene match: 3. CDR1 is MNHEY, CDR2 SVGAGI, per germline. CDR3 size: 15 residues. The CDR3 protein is CASSLSGASYNEQFF. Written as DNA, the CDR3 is TGTGCCAGCAGTCTTAGCGGGGCCTCCTACAATGAGCAGTTCTTC.

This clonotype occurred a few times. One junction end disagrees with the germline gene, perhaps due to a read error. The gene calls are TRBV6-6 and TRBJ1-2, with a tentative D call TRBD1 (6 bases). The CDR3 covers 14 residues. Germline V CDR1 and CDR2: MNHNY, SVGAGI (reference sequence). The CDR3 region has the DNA TGTGCCAGCAGTTACGTCCAACAGGGCTCCGGCTACGCCTTC. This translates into CASSYVQQGSGYAF.

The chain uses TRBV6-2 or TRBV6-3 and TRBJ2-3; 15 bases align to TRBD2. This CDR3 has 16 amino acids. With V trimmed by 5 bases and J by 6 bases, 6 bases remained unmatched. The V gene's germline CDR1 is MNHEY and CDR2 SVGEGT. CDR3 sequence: CASSPRTSGRGDTQYF. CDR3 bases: TGTGCCAGCAGTCCCCGGACTAGCGGGAGGGGTGATACGCAGTATTTT.

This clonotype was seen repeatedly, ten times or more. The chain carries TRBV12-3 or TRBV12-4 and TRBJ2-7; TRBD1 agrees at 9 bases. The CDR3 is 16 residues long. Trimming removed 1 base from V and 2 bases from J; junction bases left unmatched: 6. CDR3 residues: CASSLGRRQGAYEQYF. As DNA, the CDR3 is TGTGCCAGCAGTTTAGGGCGGCGACAGGGGGCCTACGAGCAGTACTTC.

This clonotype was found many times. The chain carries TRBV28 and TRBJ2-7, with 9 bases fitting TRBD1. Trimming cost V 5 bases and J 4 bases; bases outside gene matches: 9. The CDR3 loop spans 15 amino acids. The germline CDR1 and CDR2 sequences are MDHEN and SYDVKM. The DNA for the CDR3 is TGTGCCAGCAGTAACTCCGGGACAGGGATGTACGAGCAGTACTTC. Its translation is CASSNSGTGMYEQYF. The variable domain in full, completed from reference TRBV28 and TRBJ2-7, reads DVKVTQSSRYLVKRTGEKVFLECVQDMDHENMFWYRQDPGLGLRLIYFSYDVKMKEKGDIPEGYSVSREKKERFSLILESASTNQTSMYLCASSNSGTGMYEQYFGPGTRLTVT.

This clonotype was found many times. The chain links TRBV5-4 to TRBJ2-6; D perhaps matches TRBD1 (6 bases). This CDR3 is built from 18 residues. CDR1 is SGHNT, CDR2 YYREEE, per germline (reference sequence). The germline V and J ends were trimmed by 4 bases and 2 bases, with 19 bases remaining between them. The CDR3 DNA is TGTGCCAGCAGCGCCGGACAGATCGGGGCTACTGGGGCCAACGTCCTGACTTTC. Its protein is CASSAGQIGATGANVLTF.

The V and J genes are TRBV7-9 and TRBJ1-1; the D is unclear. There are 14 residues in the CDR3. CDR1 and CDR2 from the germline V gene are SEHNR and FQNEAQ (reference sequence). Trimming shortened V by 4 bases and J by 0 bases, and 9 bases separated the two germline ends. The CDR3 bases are TGTGCCAGCAGCTGGAGGGAGATGAACACTGAAGCTTTCTTT. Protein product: CASSWREMNTEAFF.

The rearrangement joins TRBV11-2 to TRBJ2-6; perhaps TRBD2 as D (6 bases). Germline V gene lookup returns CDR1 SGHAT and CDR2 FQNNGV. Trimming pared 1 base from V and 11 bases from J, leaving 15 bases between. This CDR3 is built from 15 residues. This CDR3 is CASSLGTTGVYVLTF. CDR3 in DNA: TGTGCCAGCAGCTTAGGGACTACAGGTGTCTACGTCCTGACTTTC.

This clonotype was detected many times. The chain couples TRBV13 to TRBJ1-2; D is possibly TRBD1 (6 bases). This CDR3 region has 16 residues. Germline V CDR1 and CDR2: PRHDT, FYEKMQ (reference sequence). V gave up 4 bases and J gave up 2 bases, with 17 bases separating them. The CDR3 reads CASSSPDSPLNYGYTF. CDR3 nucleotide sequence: TGTGCCAGCAGCTCCCCGGACAGCCCGTTAAACTATGGCTACACCTTC.

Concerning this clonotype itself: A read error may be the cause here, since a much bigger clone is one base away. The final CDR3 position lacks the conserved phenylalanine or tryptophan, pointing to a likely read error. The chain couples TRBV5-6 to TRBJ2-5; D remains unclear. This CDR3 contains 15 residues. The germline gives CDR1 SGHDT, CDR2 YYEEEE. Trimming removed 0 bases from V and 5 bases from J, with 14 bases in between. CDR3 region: CASSLGIATGETQYL. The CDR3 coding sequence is TGTGCCAGCAGCTTGGGTATCGCGACCGGGGAGACCCAGTACTTG.

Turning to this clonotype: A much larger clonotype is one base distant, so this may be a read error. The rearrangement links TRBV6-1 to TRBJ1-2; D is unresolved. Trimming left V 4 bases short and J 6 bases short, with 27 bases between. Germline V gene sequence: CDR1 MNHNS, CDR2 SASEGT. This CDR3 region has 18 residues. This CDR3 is CASSGVPPTDLLRDGYTF. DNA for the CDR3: TGTGCCAGCAGTGGAGTCCCCCCCACCGATCTACTGAGGGATGGCTACACCTTC.

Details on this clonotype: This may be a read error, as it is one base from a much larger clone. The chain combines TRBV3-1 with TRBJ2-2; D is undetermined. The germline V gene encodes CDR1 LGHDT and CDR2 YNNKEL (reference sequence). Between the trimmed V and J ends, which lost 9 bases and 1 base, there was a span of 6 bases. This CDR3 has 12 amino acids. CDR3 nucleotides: TGTGCCAGTGACCGGAACACCGGGGAGCTGTTTTTT. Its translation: CASDRNTGELFF.

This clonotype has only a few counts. In DNA form, the CDR3 reads TGCGCCAGCAGCCCCCAAACGACAACTCTGGCGACCCAGTACTTC. Translation: CASSPQTTTLATQYF. The chain employs TRBV5-1 and TRBJ2-5; D is unclear. The germline V gene encodes CDR1 SGHRS and CDR2 YFSETQ. The CDR3 has 15 residues. Trimming pared 4 bases from V and 7 bases from J, leaving 20 bases between.

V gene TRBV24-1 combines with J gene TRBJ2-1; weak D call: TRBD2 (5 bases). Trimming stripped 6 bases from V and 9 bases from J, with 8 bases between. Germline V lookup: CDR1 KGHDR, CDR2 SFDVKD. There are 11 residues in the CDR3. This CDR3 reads CATSTGIEQFF. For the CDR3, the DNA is TGTGCCACCAGTACGGGAATTGAGCAGTTCTTC.

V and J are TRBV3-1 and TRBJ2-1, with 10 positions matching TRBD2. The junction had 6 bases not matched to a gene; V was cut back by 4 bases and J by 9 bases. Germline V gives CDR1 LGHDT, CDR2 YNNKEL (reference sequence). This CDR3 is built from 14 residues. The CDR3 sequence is CASSPGLASAEQFF. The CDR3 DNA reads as TGTGCCAGCAGCCCGGGACTAGCGTCGGCTGAGCAGTTCTTC.

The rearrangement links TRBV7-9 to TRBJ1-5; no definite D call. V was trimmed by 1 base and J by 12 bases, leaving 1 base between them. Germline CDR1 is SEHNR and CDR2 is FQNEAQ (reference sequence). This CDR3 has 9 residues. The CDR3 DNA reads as TGTGCCAGCAGCTTAGGCCAGCATTTT. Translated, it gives CASSLGQHF.

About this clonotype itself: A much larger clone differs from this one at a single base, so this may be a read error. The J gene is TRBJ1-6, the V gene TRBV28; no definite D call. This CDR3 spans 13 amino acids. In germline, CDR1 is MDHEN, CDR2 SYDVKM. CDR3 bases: TGTGCCAGCAGTGCATCAGCACGCTCACCCCTCCGCTTT. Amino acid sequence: CASSASARSPLRF.

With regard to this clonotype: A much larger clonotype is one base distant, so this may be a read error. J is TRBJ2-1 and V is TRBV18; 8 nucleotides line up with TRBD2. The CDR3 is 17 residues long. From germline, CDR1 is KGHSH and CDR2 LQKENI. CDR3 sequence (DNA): TGTGCCAGCTCACCACCGAGCGGGAGTGGGTCCTACAATGAGCAGCTCTTC. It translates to CASSPPSGSGSYNEQLF.

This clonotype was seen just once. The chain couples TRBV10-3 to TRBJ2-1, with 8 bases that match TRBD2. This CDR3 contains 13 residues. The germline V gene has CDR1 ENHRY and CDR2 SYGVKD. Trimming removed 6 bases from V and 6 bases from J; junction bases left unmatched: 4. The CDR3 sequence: CAIRNAGGNEQFF. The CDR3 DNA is TGTGCCATCAGGAACGCGGGAGGCAATGAGCAGTTCTTC.

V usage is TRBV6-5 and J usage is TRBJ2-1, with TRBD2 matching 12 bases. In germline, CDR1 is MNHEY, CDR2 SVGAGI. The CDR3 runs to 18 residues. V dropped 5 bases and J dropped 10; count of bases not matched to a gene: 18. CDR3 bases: TGTGCCAGCAGTCACGCCGCCCCTAGCGGGAGGGCCGAGGGGGAGCAGTTCTTC. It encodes CASSHAAPSGRAEGEQFF.

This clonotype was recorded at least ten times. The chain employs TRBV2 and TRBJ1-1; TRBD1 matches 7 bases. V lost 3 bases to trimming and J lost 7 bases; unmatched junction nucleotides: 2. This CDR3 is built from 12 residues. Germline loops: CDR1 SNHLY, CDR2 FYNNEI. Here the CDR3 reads CASSEDRSEAFF. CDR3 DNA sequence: TGTGCCAGCAGTGAGGACAGGAGTGAAGCTTTCTTT. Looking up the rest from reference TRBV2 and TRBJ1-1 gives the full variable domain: EPEVTQTPSHQVTQMGQEVILRCVPISNHLYFYWYRQILGQKVEFLVSFYNNEISEKSEIFDDQFSVERPDGSNFTLKIRSTKLEDSAMYFCASSEDRSEAFFGQGTRLTVV.

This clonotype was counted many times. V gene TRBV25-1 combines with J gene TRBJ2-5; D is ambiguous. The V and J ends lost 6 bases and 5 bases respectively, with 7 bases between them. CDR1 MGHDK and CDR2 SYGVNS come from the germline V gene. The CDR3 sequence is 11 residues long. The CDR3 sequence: CASSPGETQYF. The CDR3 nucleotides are TGTGCCAGCAGCCCCGGGGAGACCCAGTACTTC.